This T cell receptor beta chain was retrieved from a study of blood T cells in healthy people across ages. The CDR3 sequence is 15 residues long. CDR1 and CDR2 from the germline V gene are SGHDN and FVKESK. V was cut by 4 bases and J by 5 bases, with 17 bases left in between. Concerning this clonotype itself: The antigen remains undetermined.

Overall study results and limits: Both higher diversity and more naive CD4+ cells marked long-lived donors when set against aged donors.

The use of a sample-barcoded 5' primer and a J-beta primer mix characterized a second PCR of about 7 to 12 cycles. TCRdb analysed the 5' RACE reads with MiXCR anew, one entry per CDR3 protein. The table records 800,000 or so distinct CDR3 sequences, 46% of them present only once. The sequenced material came from blood. This chain connects TRBV14 to TRBJ2-5; weak D call: TRBD2 (5 bases). The TCR sequence derives from an elderly man in good health. CDR3 protein: CASSRRSEMWETQYF. DNA of the CDR3: TGTGCCAGCAGCCGCCGTAGCGAAATGTGGGAGACCCAGTACTTC.